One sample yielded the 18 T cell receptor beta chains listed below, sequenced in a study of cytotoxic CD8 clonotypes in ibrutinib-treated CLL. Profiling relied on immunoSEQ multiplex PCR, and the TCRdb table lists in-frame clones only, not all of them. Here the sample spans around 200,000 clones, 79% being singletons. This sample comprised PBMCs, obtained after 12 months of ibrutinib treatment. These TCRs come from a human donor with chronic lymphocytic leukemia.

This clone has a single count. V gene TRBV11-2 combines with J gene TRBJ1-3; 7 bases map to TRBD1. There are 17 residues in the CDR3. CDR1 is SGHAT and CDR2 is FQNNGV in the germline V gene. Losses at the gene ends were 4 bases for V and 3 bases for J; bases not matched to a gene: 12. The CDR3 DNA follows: TGTGCCAGCAGCTCCAGCCCGCGGGGACAGATTGGAAACACCATATATTTT. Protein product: CASSSSPRGQIGNTIYF.

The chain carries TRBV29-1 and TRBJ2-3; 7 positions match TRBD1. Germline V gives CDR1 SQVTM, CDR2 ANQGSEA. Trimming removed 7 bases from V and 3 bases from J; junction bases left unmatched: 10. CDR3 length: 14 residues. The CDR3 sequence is CSGYRGSSTDTQYF. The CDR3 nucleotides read TGCAGCGGCTACAGGGGTAGCTCTACAGATACGCAGTATTTT.

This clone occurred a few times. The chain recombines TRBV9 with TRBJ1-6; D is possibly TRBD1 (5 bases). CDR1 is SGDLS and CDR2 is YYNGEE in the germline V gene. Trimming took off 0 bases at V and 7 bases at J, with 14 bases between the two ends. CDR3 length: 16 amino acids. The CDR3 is CASSVGSGAENSPLHF. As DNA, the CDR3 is TGTGCCAGCAGCGTAGGTTCCGGGGCGGAGAATTCACCCCTCCACTTT.

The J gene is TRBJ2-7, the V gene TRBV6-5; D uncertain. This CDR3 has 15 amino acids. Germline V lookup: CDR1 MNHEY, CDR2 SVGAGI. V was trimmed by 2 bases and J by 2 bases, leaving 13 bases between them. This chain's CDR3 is CASSYAQLMAYEQYF. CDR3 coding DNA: TGTGCCAGCAGTTACGCTCAGCTTATGGCCTACGAGCAGTACTTC.

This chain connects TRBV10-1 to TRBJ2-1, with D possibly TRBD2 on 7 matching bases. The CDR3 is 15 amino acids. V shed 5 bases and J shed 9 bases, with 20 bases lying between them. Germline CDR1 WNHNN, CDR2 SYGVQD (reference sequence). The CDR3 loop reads CASSTGLSRGAEQFF. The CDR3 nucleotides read TGCGCCAGCAGTACCGGCTTATCACGGGGGGCTGAGCAGTTCTTC.

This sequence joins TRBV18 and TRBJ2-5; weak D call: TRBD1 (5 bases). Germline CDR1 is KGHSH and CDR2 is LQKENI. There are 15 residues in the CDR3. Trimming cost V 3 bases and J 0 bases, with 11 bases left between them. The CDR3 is CASSPTRGNQETQYF. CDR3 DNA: TGTGCCAGCTCACCGACAAGGGGCAACCAAGAGACCCAGTACTTC. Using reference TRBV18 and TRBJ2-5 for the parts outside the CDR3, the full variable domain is NAGVMQNPRHLVRRRGQEARLRCSPMKGHSHVYWYRQLPEEGLKFMVYLQKENIIDESGMPKERFSAEFPKEGPSILRIQQVVRGDSAAYFCASSPTRGNQETQYFGPGTRLLVL.

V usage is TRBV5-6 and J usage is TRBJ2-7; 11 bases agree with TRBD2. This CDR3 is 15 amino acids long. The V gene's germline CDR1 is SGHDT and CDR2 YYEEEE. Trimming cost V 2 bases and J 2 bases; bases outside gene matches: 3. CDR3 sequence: CASSLPGLAAYEQYF. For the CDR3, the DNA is TGTGCCAGCAGCTTACCGGGACTAGCGGCCTACGAGCAGTACTTC.

The CDR3, as DNA: TGCGCCAGCAGTGAGTCAGGACCTGGAAACACCATATATTTT. Its protein is CASSESGPGNTIYF. The gene calls are TRBV10-1 and TRBJ1-3; D uncertain. The germline V and J ends were trimmed by 0 bases and 2 bases, with 5 bases remaining between them. The germline gives CDR1 WNHNN, CDR2 SYGVQD (reference sequence). The CDR3 is 14 amino acids.

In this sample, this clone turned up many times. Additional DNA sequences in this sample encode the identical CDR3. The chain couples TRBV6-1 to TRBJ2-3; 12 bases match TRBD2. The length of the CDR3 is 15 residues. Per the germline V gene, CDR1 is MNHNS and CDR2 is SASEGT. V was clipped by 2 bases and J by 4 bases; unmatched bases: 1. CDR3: CASSELAGGPDTQYF. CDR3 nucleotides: TGTGCCAGCAGTGAACTAGCGGGGGGGCCAGATACGCAGTATTTT.

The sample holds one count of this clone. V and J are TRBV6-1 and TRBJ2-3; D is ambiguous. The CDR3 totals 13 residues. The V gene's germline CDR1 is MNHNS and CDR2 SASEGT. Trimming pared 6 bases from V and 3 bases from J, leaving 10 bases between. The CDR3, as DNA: TGTGCCAGCAGCCAGAAGCTTACAGATACGCAGTATTTT. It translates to CASSQKLTDTQYF.

The CDR3 protein is CASSPLSESTEAFF. CDR3 coding DNA: TGTGCCAGCAGCCCCCTTTCTGAGAGCACTGAAGCTTTCTTT. The genes are TRBV9 and TRBJ1-1; the D is unclear. V lost 4 bases to trimming and J lost 4 bases, with 14 bases between them. Germline V gene sequence: CDR1 SGDLS, CDR2 YYNGEE. The length of the CDR3 is 14 residues. Based on the CDR3 plus reference TRBV9 and TRBJ1-1, the full variable domain is DSGVTQTPKHLITATGQRVTLRCSPRSGDLSVYWYQQSLDQGLQFLIQYYNGEERAKGNILERFSAQQFPDLHSELNLSSLELGDSALYFCASSPLSESTEAFFGQGTRLTVV.

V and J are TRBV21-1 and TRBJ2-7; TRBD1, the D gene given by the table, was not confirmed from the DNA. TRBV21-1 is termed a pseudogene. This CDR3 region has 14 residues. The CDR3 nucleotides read TGTGCCAGCAGCAAAGGCAGGGGGATCTACGAGCAGTACTTC. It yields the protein CASSKGRGIYEQYF.

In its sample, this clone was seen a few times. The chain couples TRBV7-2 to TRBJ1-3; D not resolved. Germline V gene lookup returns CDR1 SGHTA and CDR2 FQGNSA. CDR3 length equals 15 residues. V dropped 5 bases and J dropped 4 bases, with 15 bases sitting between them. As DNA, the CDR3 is TGTGCCAGCAGCAGAAGTGAGGGAGCCGGAAACACCATATATTTT. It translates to CASSRSEGAGNTIYF. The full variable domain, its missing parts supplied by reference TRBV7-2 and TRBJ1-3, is GAGVSQSPSNKVTEKGKDVELRCDPISGHTALYWYRQSLGQGLEFLIYFQGNSAPDKSGLPSDRFSAERTGGSVSTLTIQRTQQEDSAVYLCASSRSEGAGNTIYFGEGSWLTVV.

The CDR3 DNA follows: TGTGCCAGCAGTTACCAATACTATGACAACCGGGGCTACACCTTC. Translation: CASSYQYYDNRGYTF. The V gene is TRBV6-5, the J gene TRBJ1-2; the D is unclear. The CDR3 covers 15 residues. With 2 bases removed from V and 8 bases from J, the gap between germline ends came to 18 bases. Germline assignment: CDR1 MNHEY and CDR2 SVGAGI.

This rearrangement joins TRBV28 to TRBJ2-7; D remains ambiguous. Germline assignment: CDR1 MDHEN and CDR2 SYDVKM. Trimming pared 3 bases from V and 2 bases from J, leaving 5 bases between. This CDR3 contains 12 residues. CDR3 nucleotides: TGTGCCAGCAGTTTGGCCCCCTACGAGCAGTACTTC. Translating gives CASSLAPYEQYF.

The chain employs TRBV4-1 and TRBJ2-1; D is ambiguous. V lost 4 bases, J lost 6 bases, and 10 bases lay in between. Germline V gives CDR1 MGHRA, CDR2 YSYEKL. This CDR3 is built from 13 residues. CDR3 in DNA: TGCGCCAGCAGCCCCCGACTGGTCAATGAGCAGTTCTTC. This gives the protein CASSPRLVNEQFF.

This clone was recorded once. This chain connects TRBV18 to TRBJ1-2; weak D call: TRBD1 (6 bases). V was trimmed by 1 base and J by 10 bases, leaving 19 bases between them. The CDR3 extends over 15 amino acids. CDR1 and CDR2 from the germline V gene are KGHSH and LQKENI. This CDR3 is CASSPQRQAPNVYTF. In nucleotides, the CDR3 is TGTGCCAGCTCACCACAAAGACAGGCTCCAAATGTCTACACCTTC.

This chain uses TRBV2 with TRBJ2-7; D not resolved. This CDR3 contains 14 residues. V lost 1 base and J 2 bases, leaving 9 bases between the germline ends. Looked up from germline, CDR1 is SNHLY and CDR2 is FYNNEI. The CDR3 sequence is CASSEGWTTYEQYF. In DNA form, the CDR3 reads TGTGCCAGCAGTGAAGGTTGGACCACCTACGAGCAGTACTTC. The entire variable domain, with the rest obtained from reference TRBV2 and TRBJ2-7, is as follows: EPEVTQTPSHQVTQMGQEVILRCVPISNHLYFYWYRQILGQKVEFLVSFYNNEISEKSEIFDDQFSVERPDGSNFTLKIRSTKLEDSAMYFCASSEGWTTYEQYFGPGTRLTVT.